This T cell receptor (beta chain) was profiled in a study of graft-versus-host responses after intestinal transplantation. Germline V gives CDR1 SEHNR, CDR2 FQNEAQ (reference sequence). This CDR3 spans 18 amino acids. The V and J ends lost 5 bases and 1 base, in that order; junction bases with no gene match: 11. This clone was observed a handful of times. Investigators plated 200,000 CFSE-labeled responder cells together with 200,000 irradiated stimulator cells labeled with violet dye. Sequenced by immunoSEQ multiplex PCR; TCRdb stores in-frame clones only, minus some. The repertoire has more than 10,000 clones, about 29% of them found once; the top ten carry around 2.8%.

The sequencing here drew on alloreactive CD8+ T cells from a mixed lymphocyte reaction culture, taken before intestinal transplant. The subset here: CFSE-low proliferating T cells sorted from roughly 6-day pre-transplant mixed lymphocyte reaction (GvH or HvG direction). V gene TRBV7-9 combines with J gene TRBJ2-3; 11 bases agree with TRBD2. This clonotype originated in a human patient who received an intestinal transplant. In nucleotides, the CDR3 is TGTGCCAGCAGCCCTAGACTAGCGGGGAGAAGCCGCACAGATACGCAGTATTTT. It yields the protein CASSPRLAGRSRTDTQYF.